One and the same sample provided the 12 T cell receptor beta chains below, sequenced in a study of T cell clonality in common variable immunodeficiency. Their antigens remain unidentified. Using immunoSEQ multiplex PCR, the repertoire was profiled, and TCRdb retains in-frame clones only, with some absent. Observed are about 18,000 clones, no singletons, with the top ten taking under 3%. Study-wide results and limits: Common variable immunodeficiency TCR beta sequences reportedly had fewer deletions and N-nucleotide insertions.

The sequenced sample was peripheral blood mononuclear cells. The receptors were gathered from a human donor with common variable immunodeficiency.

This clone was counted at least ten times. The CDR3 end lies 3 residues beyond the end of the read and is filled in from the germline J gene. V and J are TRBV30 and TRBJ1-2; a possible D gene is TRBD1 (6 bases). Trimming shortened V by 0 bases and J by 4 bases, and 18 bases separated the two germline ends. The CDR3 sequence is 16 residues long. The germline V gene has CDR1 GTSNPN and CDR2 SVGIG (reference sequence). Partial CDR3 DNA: TGTGCCTGGAGTGTACCTGGGCAGGGGACTAGCTATGGC. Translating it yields CAWSVPGQGTSYG. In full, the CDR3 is CAWSVPGQGTSYGYTF.

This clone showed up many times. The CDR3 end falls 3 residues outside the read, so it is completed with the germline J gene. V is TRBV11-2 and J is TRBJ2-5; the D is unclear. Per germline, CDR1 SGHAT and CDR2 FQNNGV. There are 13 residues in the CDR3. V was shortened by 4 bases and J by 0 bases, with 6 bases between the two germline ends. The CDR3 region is CASSSLHQETQYF. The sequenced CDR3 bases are TGTGCCAGCAGCTCCCTCCACCAAGAGACC.

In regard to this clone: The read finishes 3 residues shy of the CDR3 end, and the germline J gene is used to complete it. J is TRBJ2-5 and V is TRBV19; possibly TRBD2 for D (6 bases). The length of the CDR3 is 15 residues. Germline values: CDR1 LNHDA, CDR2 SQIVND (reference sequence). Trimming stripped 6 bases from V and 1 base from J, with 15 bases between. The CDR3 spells CASSPVPGLQETQYF. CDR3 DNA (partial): TGTGCCAGTAGCCCGGTCCCGGGACTCCAAGAGACC. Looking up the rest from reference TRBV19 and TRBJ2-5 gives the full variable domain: DGGITQSPKYLFRKEGQNVTLSCEQNLNHDAMYWYRQDPGQGLRLIYYSQIVNDFQKGDIAEGYSVSREKKESFPLTVTSAQKNPTAFYLCASSPVPGLQETQYFGPGTRLLVL.

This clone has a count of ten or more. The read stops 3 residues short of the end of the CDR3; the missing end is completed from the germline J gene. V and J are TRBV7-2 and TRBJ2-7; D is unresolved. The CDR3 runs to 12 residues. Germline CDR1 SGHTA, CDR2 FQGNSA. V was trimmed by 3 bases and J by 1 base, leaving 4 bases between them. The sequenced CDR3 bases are TGTGCCAGCAGCTTTCGGTCCTACGAG. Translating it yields CASSFRSYE. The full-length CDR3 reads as CASSFRSYEQYF.

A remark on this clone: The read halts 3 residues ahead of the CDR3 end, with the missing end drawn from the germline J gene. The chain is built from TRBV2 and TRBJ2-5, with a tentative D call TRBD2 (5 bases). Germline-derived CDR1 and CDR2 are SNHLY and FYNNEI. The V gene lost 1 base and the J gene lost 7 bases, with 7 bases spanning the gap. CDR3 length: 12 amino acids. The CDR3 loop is CASSEDAGTQYF. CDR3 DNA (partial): TGTGCCAGCAGTGAAGACGCGGGGACC.

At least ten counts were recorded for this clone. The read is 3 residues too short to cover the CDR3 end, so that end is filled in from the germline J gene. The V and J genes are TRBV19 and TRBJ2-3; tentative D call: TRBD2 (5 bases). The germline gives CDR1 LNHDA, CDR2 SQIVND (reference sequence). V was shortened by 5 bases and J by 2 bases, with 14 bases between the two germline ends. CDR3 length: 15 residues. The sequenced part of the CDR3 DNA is TGTGCCAGTAGTTCCCGGCTAGCCGTCACAGATACG. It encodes CASSSRLAVTDT. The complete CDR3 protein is CASSSRLAVTDTQYF. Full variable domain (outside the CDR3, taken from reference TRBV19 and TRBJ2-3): DGGITQSPKYLFRKEGQNVTLSCEQNLNHDAMYWYRQDPGQGLRLIYYSQIVNDFQKGDIAEGYSVSREKKESFPLTVTSAQKNPTAFYLCASSSRLAVTDTQYFGPGTRLTVL.

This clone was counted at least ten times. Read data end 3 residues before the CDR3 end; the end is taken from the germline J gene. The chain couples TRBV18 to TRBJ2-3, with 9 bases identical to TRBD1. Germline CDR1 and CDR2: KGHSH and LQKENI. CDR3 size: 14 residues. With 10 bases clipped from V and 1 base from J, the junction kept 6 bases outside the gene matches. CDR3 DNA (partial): TGTGCCAACAAAAGGGACAGGGGCACAGATACG. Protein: CANKRDRGTDT. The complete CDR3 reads CANKRDRGTDTQYF.

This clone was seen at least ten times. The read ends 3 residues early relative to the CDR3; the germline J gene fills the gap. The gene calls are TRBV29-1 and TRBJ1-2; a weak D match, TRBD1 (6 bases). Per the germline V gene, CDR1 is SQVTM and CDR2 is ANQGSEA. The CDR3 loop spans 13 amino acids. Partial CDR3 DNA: TGCAGCTTCCTCAAGTGGGCAGGGGAAGGC. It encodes CSFLKWAGEG. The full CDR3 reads CSFLKWAGEGYTF.

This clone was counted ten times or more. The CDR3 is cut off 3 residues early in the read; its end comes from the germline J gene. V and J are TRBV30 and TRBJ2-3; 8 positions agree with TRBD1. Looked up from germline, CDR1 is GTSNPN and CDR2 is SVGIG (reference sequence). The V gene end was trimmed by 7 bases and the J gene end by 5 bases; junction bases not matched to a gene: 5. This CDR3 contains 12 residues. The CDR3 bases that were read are TGTGCCTCAGGACAGGGTGGAGATACG. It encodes CASGQGGDT. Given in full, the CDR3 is CASGQGGDTQYF.

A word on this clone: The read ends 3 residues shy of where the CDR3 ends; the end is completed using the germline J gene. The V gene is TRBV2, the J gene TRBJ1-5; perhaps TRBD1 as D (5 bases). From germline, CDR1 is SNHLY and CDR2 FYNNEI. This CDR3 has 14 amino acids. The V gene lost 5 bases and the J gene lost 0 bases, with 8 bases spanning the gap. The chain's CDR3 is CASSQGYSNQPQHF. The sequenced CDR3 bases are TGTGCCAGCAGTCAGGGTTATAGCAATCAGCCC.

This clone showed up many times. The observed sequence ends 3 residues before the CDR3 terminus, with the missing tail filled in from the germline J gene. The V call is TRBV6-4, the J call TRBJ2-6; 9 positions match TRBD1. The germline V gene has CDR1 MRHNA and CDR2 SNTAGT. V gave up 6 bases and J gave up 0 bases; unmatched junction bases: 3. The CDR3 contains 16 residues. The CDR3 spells CASSEDRGSGANVLTF. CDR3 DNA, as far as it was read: TGTGCCAGCAGCGAGGACAGGGGCTCTGGGGCCAACGTC.

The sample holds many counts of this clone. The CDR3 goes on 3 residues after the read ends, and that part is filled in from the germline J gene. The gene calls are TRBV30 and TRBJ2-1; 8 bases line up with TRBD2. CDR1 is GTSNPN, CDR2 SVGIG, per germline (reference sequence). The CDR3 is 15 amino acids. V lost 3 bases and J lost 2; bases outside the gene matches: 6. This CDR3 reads CAWSLGLAAYNEQFF. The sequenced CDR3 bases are TGTGCCTGGAGCCTCGGACTAGCAGCCTACAATGAG.